Following are 17 T cell receptor beta chains from one sample sequenced in a study of CD8 T cells in ankylosing spondylitis. Via MiXCR, TCRdb re-called the 5' RACE reads, giving one row per CDR3 protein. The data contain 250,000 to 300,000 distinct CDR3 sequences, 20% of them singletons. Sequenced input: blood, either unsorted or a sorted T cell fraction (not recorded which). Receptors originate from a male donor with ankylosing spondylitis or in good health (not recorded which).

The V gene is TRBV30, the J gene TRBJ2-5, with 8 bases that match TRBD1. Germline loops: CDR1 GTSNPN, CDR2 SVGIG (reference sequence). The CDR3 spans 12 residues. The V gene end was trimmed by 4 bases and the J gene end by 5 bases; junction bases not matched to a gene: 3. The CDR3 DNA sequence: TGTGCCTGGACAGGGGGCTGGGAGACCCAGTACTTC. Its translation: CAWTGGWETQYF.

This clonotype was counted only a few times. This chain connects TRBV5-1 to TRBJ1-4, with TRBD1 as a possible D gene (5 bases). Between the trimmed V and J ends, which lost 2 bases and 6 bases, there was a span of 17 bases. The germline V gene has CDR1 SGHRS and CDR2 YFSETQ. This CDR3 is built from 16 residues. The DNA of the CDR3 is TGCGCCAGCAGCTTTTCGGGGGGACTGATCGATGAAAAACTGTTTTTT. It specifies CASSFSGGLIDEKLFF.

This clonotype was detected only a few times. The rearrangement uses TRBV6-2 or TRBV6-3 and TRBJ1-5; D not resolved. The V gene lost 5 bases and the J gene lost 7 bases, with 12 bases spanning the gap. The germline V gene encodes CDR1 MNHEY and CDR2 SVGEGT. This CDR3 is built from 13 residues. The CDR3, as DNA: TGTGCCAGCAGTGGCCAGTGGAACCAGCCCCAGCATTTT. Translation gives CASSGQWNQPQHF.

There are a few counts of this clonotype. The J gene is TRBJ1-1, the V gene TRBV5-1; D is possibly TRBD1 (6 bases). Germline V gene lookup returns CDR1 SGHRS and CDR2 YFSETQ. The CDR3 sequence is 14 residues long. V dropped 8 bases and J dropped 0 bases, with 14 bases sitting between them. CDR3 amino acids: CASQLGQLNTEAFF. The CDR3 DNA sequence: TGCGCCAGTCAACTGGGACAATTGAACACTGAAGCTTTCTTT.

V and J are TRBV24-1 and TRBJ2-1; 10 bases fit TRBD2. V shed 2 bases, J shed 0 bases, and the junction held 9 bases outside the gene matches. The germline CDR1 and CDR2 sequences are KGHDR and SFDVKD. This CDR3 is 19 amino acids long. The CDR3 spells CATSDSPPSSGSSYNEQFF. CDR3 sequence (DNA): TGTGCCACCAGTGATTCCCCCCCCTCTAGCGGGAGCTCCTACAATGAGCAGTTCTTC.

The rearrangement links TRBV20-1 to TRBJ1-2, with 8 bases aligning to TRBD1. This CDR3 comprises 14 residues. Germline V gene lookup returns CDR1 DFQATT and CDR2 SNEGSKA (reference sequence). After removal of 3 bases from V and 8 bases from J, the junction contained 11 bases not matched to a gene. CDR3 nucleotide sequence: TGCAGTGCTAGGGCTTTCTCAGGGGGCAACGGCTACACCTTC. It yields the protein CSARAFSGGNGYTF.

This clonotype has at least ten counts. The chain couples TRBV5-1 to TRBJ2-3; 7 positions match TRBD2. Trimming at V came to 7 bases and at J to 3 bases, leaving 8 bases not matched to a gene. The V gene's germline CDR1 is SGHRS and CDR2 YFSETQ. This CDR3 spans 14 amino acids. CDR3 loop: CASRRGDETDTQYF. As DNA, the CDR3 is TGCGCCAGCCGCCGGGGGGATGAGACAGATACGCAGTATTTT.

The CDR3 reads CSAGYRGLTEAFF. The DNA of the CDR3 is TGCAGTGCTGGATACAGGGGGCTCACTGAAGCTTTCTTT. The chain carries TRBV20-1 and TRBJ1-1, with 9 bases identical to TRBD1. Unmatched junction bases numbered 5, after V lost 5 bases and J lost 4 bases. Germline V gene lookup returns CDR1 DFQATT and CDR2 SNEGSKA (reference sequence). The length of the CDR3 is 13 residues.

The rearrangement uses TRBV6-5 and TRBJ2-3; D is uncertain. The V end lost 0 bases, the J end lost 6 bases, and 7 bases lay between the germline ends. The CDR3 runs 13 residues. In germline, CDR1 is MNHEY, CDR2 SVGAGI. The CDR3 DNA follows: TGTGCCAGCAGTTACTCGGCGACCGATACGCAGTATTTT. Translating it yields CASSYSATDTQYF.

CDR3 bases: TGCAGTGCTAGAGAGGGAGATCAGCCCCAGCATTTT. Encoded protein: CSAREGDQPQHF. This chain connects TRBV20-1 to TRBJ1-5, with D unclear. The CDR3 is 12 amino acids. Per germline, CDR1 DFQATT and CDR2 SNEGSKA (reference sequence). Trimming shortened V by 0 bases and J by 5 bases, and 5 bases separated the two germline ends.

The chain combines TRBV29-1 with TRBJ1-5; D perhaps matches TRBD1 (5 bases). Per the germline V gene, CDR1 is SQVTM and CDR2 is ANQGSEA. CDR3 length equals 12 residues. Trimming stripped 4 bases from V and 7 bases from J, with 11 bases between. This chain's CDR3 is CSVVGEGQPQHF. The CDR3, as DNA: TGCAGCGTTGTAGGGGAGGGACAGCCCCAGCATTTT.

This clonotype was seen only a few times. The rearrangement links TRBV3-1 to TRBJ2-1, with 10 bases fitting TRBD2. Germline assignment: CDR1 LGHDT and CDR2 YNNKEL (reference sequence). V shed 1 base and J 6 bases; nucleotides not matched to a gene: 6. CDR3 length: 16 residues. The CDR3 protein is CASSQGGLAGVNEQFF. The CDR3 DNA reads as TGTGCCAGCAGCCAAGGGGGGCTAGCGGGAGTCAATGAGCAGTTCTTC.

This clonotype appeared a few times. V usage is TRBV29-1 and J usage is TRBJ2-3, with 8 bases identical to TRBD2. Germline-derived CDR1 and CDR2 are SQVTM and ANQGSEA. CDR3 length: 16 amino acids. Losses at the gene ends were 2 bases for V and 6 bases for J; bases not matched to a gene: 13. CDR3 sequence (DNA): TGCAGCGTTGAATGGGGGGTTGGCGGGGGGTTCGATACGCAGTATTTT. Residues: CSVEWGVGGGFDTQYF.

There are many counts of this clonotype. The chain couples TRBV20-1 to TRBJ2-3; 7 positions match TRBD2. The CDR3 runs to 14 residues. The junction had 5 bases not matched to a gene; V was cut back by 3 bases and J by 2 bases. Germline loops: CDR1 DFQATT, CDR2 SNEGSKA (reference sequence). The CDR3 protein is CSARRAGNTDTQYF. DNA of the CDR3: TGCAGTGCTAGGAGAGCGGGAAACACAGATACGCAGTATTTT.

The gene calls are TRBV20-1 and TRBJ1-2; 9 bases are shared with TRBD1. The V gene end was trimmed by 4 bases and the J gene end by 5 bases; junction bases not matched to a gene: 11. Germline V gene data show CDR1 as DFQATT and CDR2 as SNEGSKA (reference sequence). The CDR3 contains 15 residues. The CDR3 nucleotides are TGCAGTGCTACTCAGCCCGGGACAGGGATTTATGGCTACACCTTC. The encoded protein is CSATQPGTGIYGYTF.

This clonotype has more than one count but fewer than ten. The chain couples TRBV5-1 to TRBJ1-1; no firm D call. V lost 0 bases and J lost 6, with 12 bases in between. The CDR3 contains 14 residues. CDR1 is SGHRS and CDR2 is YFSETQ in the germline V gene. CDR3 amino acids: CASSLDRLPAEAFF. The CDR3, as DNA: TGCGCCAGCAGCTTGGACAGATTGCCCGCTGAAGCTTTCTTT.

The V call is TRBV7-2, the J call TRBJ1-1, with 7 bases matching TRBD1. V dropped 1 base and J dropped 6; count of bases not matched to a gene: 5. The CDR3 runs 14 residues. The germline V gene encodes CDR1 SGHTA and CDR2 FQGNSA. The chain's CDR3 is CASSLGPTGAEAFF. CDR3 nucleotide sequence: TGTGCCAGCAGCTTAGGACCTACAGGGGCTGAAGCTTTCTTT.